This T cell receptor beta chain was captured in a study of OX40 agonist ivuxolimab in advanced cancers. Assay: immunoSEQ multiplex PCR; the TCRdb copy retains only in-frame clones and omits some. Of 80,000 to 100,000 clones listed, approximately 94% are singletons. Germline CDR1 SGHNT, CDR2 YYREEE (reference sequence). The CDR3 is 15 residues long. Losses at the gene ends were 4 bases for V and 7 bases for J; bases not matched to a gene: 6. Here the sequenced sample was CD4+ or CD8+ T cells sorted from blood, taken in a trial of the OX40 agonist ivuxolimab. This TCR was sampled from an adult with an advanced solid tumor such as melanoma, head and neck, liver or kidney cancer. The chain combines TRBV5-4 with TRBJ1-6; 9 bases fit TRBD1. This CDR3 is CASSVWDRVNSPLHF. CDR3 nucleotides: TGTGCCAGCAGCGTCTGGGACAGGGTGAATTCACCCCTCCACTTT. The full variable domain, its missing parts supplied by reference TRBV5-4 and TRBJ1-6, is ETGVTQSPTHLIKTRGQQVTLRCSSQSGHNTVSWYQQALGQGPQFIFQYYREEENGRGNFPPRFSGLQFPNYSSELNVNALELDDSALYLCASSVWDRVNSPLHFGNGTRLTVT.